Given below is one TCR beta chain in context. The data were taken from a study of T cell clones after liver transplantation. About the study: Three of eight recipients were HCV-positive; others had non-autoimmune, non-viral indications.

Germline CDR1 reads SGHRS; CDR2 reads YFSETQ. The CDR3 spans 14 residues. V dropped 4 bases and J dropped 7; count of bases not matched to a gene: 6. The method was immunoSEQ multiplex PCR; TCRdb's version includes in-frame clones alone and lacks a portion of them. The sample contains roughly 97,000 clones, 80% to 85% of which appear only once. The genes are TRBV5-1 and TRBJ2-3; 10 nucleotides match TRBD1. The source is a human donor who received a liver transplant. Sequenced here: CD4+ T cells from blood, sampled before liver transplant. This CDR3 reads CASSPGQGGYTQYF. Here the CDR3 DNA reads TGCGCCAGCAGCCCCGGACAGGGGGGATATACGCAGTATTTT.